The present T cell receptor beta chain was sequenced within a study of shared clonotypes between healthy human individuals (dated by TCRdb to 2018 to 2021). Broadly, across the study: The cohort comprised a couple of women and a few men aged 18 to 49 years. For each donor, CD4 naive and CD4 memory were each run on three plates, CD8 naive on two plates, and CD8 memory on one plate. Blood TCR repertoires of five healthy adults were deeply sequenced to estimate repertoire size and the extent of clonotype sharing between individuals. Libraries were prepared and TCR repertoires were sequenced by different laboratories using diverse techniques, in order to increase sequencing depth and limit assay-specific biases. Leukapheresis yielded between about 0.94 and 9 billion PBMCs per donor. What the research found in general, with its limitations: Incomplete sequencing was indicated by rarefaction of sorted-subset datasets, despite the large sequencing depth. Because the study included a small number of donors, the genetic and exposure-history diversity represented was limited. Compared with non-shared clonotypes, the clonotypes found in all four sorted-subset donors had higher generation probabilities. Larger estimated clonotype richness was generally found for naive subsets than for memory subsets. Only blood was sampled, and tissue TCR repertoires likely differ from those in blood. Roughly 5% of naive CD4, 3.5% of naive CD8, approximately 2.2% of memory CD4, and 0.35% to 0.4% of memory CD8 clonotypes were shared across several donors. Based on pairwise subsampling, the degree of clonotype sharing among donors was expected to be affected by sequencing depth.

TCR CDR3 regions were amplified from genomic DNA by multiplex PCR using the deep immunoSEQ assay. Extracted genomic DNA from each cell subset was distributed evenly across all wells of several immunoSEQ 96-well plates, and each plate was treated as a replicate. Each replicate PCR for sorted subsets received about 180 ng genomic DNA, equal to tens of thousands of T cell genomes. Purified libraries were measured with a Qubit 3.0 fluorometer, size-checked on a Bioanalyzer 2100, and measured again with the KAPA Library Quantification kit. Every immunoSEQ 96-well plate was sequenced on a dedicated single-read 150-cycle Illumina NextSeq 550 flow cell. The paper's data handling went like this. Because only junctional sequences without quality scores were contained in the immunoSEQ output, filtering matching that applied to full-length reads could not be performed. To assign V/J genes and CDR3, sequences were annotated against IMGT germline references using PyIR, a Python wrapper for IgBLAST v1.9. Reads with weak V/J assignments (E-value above 1e-6), missing CDR3, stop codons, out-of-frame junctions, or ambiguous translated residues were removed. V3J clonotypes were defined as sequences sharing the same inferred V gene, J gene, and CDR3 amino acid sequence. The percentage overlap between two repertoires was calculated by dividing the number of shared unique clonotypes by the size of the smaller repertoire. Richness of each repertoire was evaluated using RTK rarefaction, the Chao1 estimator, and Recon v2.1 estimates of unobserved clonotypes. For all TCRbeta clonotypes obtained by the gDNA method from several donors, generation probabilities were computed with OLGA. This immuneACCESS table, as held by TCRdb, lists in-frame sequences with V and J called but not all clones. Of the missing ones, under half trace to an unresolved V gene in checked studies; the others have no known cause. That table is the source of V, J and clone size, and D and trimming were worked out from the DNA. For this sample the table gives 950,000 to 1,200,000 clones, of which roughly 77% were detected only once. The leading ten clones occupy 0.85% to 1% of the sample.

About this clone itself: This receptor's antigen is unknown. Base qualities are missing; no much larger clone stands one base away.

Taken from cysteine to phenylalanine, the CDR3 has 12 residues. The CDR3 DNA has 36 bases and is translated from base 1. Donors were healthy HIV-negative adults with no recently reported acute infections or vaccinations. Every donor was a Caucasian adult residing in Nashville, Tennessee, USA. CD4+ T cells were enriched through magnetic negative selection, after which naive cells were positively selected on CD45RA and the remaining negative fraction served as the memory subset. Blood was collected by leukapheresis, and PBMCs were isolated by Ficoll-Histopaque density gradient centrifugation and then cryopreserved in liquid nitrogen vapor phase. Analytical flow cytometry was used to check the purity and quantity of every magnetically sorted T cell population. Genomic DNA was isolated from each sorted fraction and quantified by UV absorbance on a Nanodrop 2000c.

Sample: memory CD4+ T cells from PBMCs. The cell subset or site label of this sample denotes: CD45RA-negative fraction. The receptor chain draws on TRBV1 and TRBJ2-7. TRBV1 is flagged as a pseudogene. This TCR derives from a man in his late teens or twenties in good health. Some clones in this sample may be carry-over from other donors' samples. Here the CDR3 is given as CTSSQVPYEQYF. The nucleotide sequence is TGCACCAGCAGCCAAGTCCCCTACGAGCAGTACTTC.